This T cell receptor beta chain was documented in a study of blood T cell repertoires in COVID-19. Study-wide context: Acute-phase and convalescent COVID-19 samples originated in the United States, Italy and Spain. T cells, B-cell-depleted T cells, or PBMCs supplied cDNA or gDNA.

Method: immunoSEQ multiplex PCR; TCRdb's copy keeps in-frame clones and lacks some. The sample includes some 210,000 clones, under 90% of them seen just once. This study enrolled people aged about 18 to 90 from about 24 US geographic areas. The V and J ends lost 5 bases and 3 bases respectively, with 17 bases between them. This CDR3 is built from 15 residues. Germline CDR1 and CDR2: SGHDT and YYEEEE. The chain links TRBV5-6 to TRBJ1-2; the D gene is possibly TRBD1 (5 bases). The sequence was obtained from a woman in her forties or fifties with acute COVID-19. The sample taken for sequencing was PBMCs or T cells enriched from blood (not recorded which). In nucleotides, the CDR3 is TGTGCCAGCAGAACGACCCCAGGGTTGGACTATGGCTACACCTTC. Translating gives CASRTTPGLDYGYTF.